Sequencing of this TCR beta chain was carried out in a study of blood T cells in healthy people across ages. CDR1 is MGHRA, CDR2 YSYEKL, per germline. This CDR3 contains 18 residues. Next came a second PCR, run for about 7 to 12 cycles, which used a sample-barcoded 5' primer along with a J-beta primer mix. TCRdb used MiXCR to reprocess the 5' RACE reads, holding one entry per CDR3 protein. Altogether approximately 810,000 distinct CDR3 sequences are present, about 37% being singletons, with the ten largest covering 10% to 15%. Only one count was recorded for this clonotype. One junction end does not reproduce the germline sequence, and a read error may be involved. Total RNA, at least 5.5 micrograms per sample, came from PBMCs.

The clonotype originates from a man between 18 and 29 years old in good health. Sequencing input: blood. The gene calls are TRBV4-1 and TRBJ1-5; D gene ambiguous. The CDR3, as DNA: TGCGCCAGCGGCCAAGTGATGGCGGGGATAGTGAGCAATCAGCCTCAGCATTTT. It is translated as CASGQVMAGIVSNQPQHF.